The 21 T cell receptor beta chains given below trace back to one sample, sequenced in a study of vaccination effects on CD4 cells after COVID-19. Antigen specificity for these receptors is unknown. Antigen-specific CD4+ T cells were expanded (with viral peptide pools) by the ViraFEST assay ahead of sequencing. Subsequent to 10 days of culture, CD4+ T cells were isolated. As their vaccination, participants received two doses of either BNT162b2 or mRNA-1273. The table came from immunoSEQ multiplex PCR; TCRdb's copy has only in-frame clones and leaves some out. The table includes some 24,000 clones, around four fifths detected once. The sample consisted of CD4+ T cells from PBMCs cultured with HCoV-NL63 spike peptides, taken after COVID-19 vaccination. The source is a human donor who received a COVID-19 vaccine.

The rearrangement uses TRBV6-5 and TRBJ2-7, with 9 bases that match TRBD1. The germline V gene has CDR1 MNHEY and CDR2 SVGAGI. The V gene end was trimmed by 4 bases and the J gene end by 6 bases; junction bases not matched to a gene: 7. CDR3 length equals 14 residues. The CDR3 DNA follows: TGTGCCAGCAGTTTAGACAGGGGGACGGGCGAGCAGTACTTC. Its protein is CASSLDRGTGEQYF.

V is TRBV7-2 and J is TRBJ2-3; unclear D gene. V shed 2 bases and J shed 3 bases, with 12 bases lying between them. Germline values: CDR1 SGHTA, CDR2 FQGNSA. The CDR3 is made up of 15 amino acids. CDR3 DNA: TGTGCCAGCAGCTTATTACGCCAACCAACAGATACGCAGTATTTT. Its translation is CASSLLRQPTDTQYF.

This rearrangement joins TRBV19 to TRBJ2-1; D gene uncertain. The CDR3 has 14 amino acids. The V end was cut by 7 bases, the J end by 4 bases, with 14 bases between. The V gene's germline CDR1 is LNHDA and CDR2 SQIVND (reference sequence). The CDR3 sequence is CASTLGRAYNEQFF. The CDR3 nucleotides are TGTGCCAGTACCCTCGGTAGGGCTTACAATGAGCAGTTCTTC.

This chain joins TRBV4-2 and TRBJ2-7, with TRBD2 as a possible D gene (6 bases). V gave up 4 bases and J gave up 4 bases, with 20 bases separating them. This CDR3 has 16 amino acids. CDR1 LGHNA and CDR2 YNFKEQ come from the germline V gene. The CDR3 reads CASSPAVVGGRYEQYF. CDR3 nucleotides: TGTGCCAGCAGCCCTGCTGTAGTGGGGGGTAGGTACGAGCAGTACTTC.

The V and J genes are TRBV7-9 and TRBJ1-4, with 10 bases fitting TRBD1. CDR3 size: 15 residues. V shed 4 bases and J 8 bases; nucleotides not matched to a gene: 7. CDR1 is SEHNR, CDR2 FQNEAQ, per germline (reference sequence). CDR3 amino acids: CASSSWTGGGEKLFF. In nucleotides, the CDR3 is TGTGCCAGCAGCTCCTGGACAGGGGGAGGCGAAAAACTGTTTTTT. Based on the CDR3 plus reference TRBV7-9 and TRBJ1-4, the full variable domain is DTGVSQNPRHKITKRGQNVTFRCDPISEHNRLYWYRQTLGQGPEFLTYFQNEAQLEKSRLLSDRFSAERPKGSFSTLEIQRTEQGDSAMYLCASSSWTGGGEKLFFGSGTQLSVL.

The gene calls are TRBV30 and TRBJ2-1; D perhaps matches TRBD2 (6 bases). Trimming removed 4 bases from V and 3 bases from J, with 13 bases in between. Germline V lookup: CDR1 GTSNPN, CDR2 SVGIG (reference sequence). The CDR3 extends over 14 amino acids. CDR3 coding DNA: TGTGCCTGGAACAATGGCGGGGTCTACAATGAGCAGTTCTTC. Translated: CAWNNGGVYNEQFF.

This clone has just a few counts. This chain connects TRBV2 to TRBJ1-2, with D unclear. The CDR3 extends over 13 amino acids. Germline CDR1 and CDR2: SNHLY and FYNNEI. Trimming cost V 4 bases and J 4 bases, with 10 bases left between them. CDR3 in DNA: TGTGCCAGCAGTGGAGGGTGGAGCTATGGCTACACCTTC. Translation: CASSGGWSYGYTF.

This chain uses TRBV10-3 with TRBJ1-1, with D tentatively TRBD1 (6 bases). Germline lookup yields CDR1 ENHRY and CDR2 SYGVKD. The CDR3 spans 15 residues. V was shortened by 2 bases and J by 4 bases, with 14 bases between the two germline ends. DNA for the CDR3: TGTGCCATCAGTGAGGAGTTACAGGGAAGCACTGAAGCTTTCTTT. Translated, it gives CAISEELQGSTEAFF.

This clone was observed a single time. The V call is TRBV7-2, the J call TRBJ2-3, with TRBD2 matching over 9 bases. Germline V gene sequence: CDR1 SGHTA, CDR2 FQGNSA. The length of the CDR3 is 18 residues. V shed 1 base and J 2 bases; nucleotides not matched to a gene: 10. The CDR3 DNA follows: TGTGCCAGCAGCTTAGTCGCCCCAAGCGGGGGGTTCACAGATACGCAGTATTTT. This translates into CASSLVAPSGGFTDTQYF.

The chain couples TRBV6-5 to TRBJ2-2; a possible D gene is TRBD1 (5 bases). The germline CDR1 and CDR2 sequences are MNHEY and SVGAGI. This CDR3 is 14 amino acids long. V lost 6 bases and J 1 base, leaving 9 bases between the germline ends. CDR3 DNA: TGTGCCAGCAGACTCACAGGGAACACCGGGGAGCTGTTTTTT. Its translation: CASRLTGNTGELFF.

The V gene is TRBV2, the J gene TRBJ1-4; 7 positions agree with TRBD1. Germline V gene data show CDR1 as SNHLY and CDR2 as FYNNEI. The junction had 7 bases not matched to a gene; V was cut back by 6 bases and J by 3 bases. This CDR3 comprises 15 residues. The CDR3 spells CASRTGSAANEKLFF. Here the CDR3 DNA reads TGTGCCAGCAGGACAGGGTCGGCGGCTAATGAAAAACTGTTTTTT.

CDR3 nucleotides: TGTGCCTGGAGTGGGGACTATAATTCACCCCTCCACTTT. Encoded protein: CAWSGDYNSPLHF. This chain joins TRBV30 and TRBJ1-6; no reliable D call. In germline, CDR1 is GTSNPN, CDR2 SVGIG (reference sequence). With 1 base removed from V and 3 bases from J, the gap between germline ends came to 4 bases. This CDR3 has 13 residues. The full variable domain, its missing parts supplied by reference TRBV30 and TRBJ1-6, is SQTIHQWPATLVQPVGSPLSLECTVEGTSNPNLYWYRQAAGRGLQLLFYSVGIGQISSEVPQNLSASRPQDRQFILSSKKLLLSDSGFYLCAWSGDYNSPLHFGNGTRLTVT.

The count of this clone is one. This chain connects TRBV19 to TRBJ1-1; TRBD1 might be the D (5 bases). The V end was cut by 5 bases, the J end by 5 bases, with 18 bases between. In germline, CDR1 is LNHDA, CDR2 SQIVND (reference sequence). The CDR3 runs to 15 residues. CDR3 amino acids: CASSGPRGHGTEAFF. In nucleotides, the CDR3 is TGTGCCAGTAGTGGGCCAAGGGGTCATGGGACTGAAGCTTTCTTT.

The chain couples TRBV6-5 to TRBJ2-7, with D unclear. Per the germline V gene, CDR1 is MNHEY and CDR2 is SVGAGI. V was cut by 7 bases and J by 4 bases, with 11 bases left in between. The CDR3 runs to 12 residues. The CDR3: CASNQPAYEQYF. CDR3 coding DNA: TGTGCCAGCAACCAACCAGCTTACGAGCAGTACTTC.

This rearrangement joins TRBV18 to TRBJ2-7, with TRBD2 identical over 7 bases. CDR3 size: 15 residues. The V and J ends lost 2 bases and 1 base, in that order; junction bases with no gene match: 5. Germline loops: CDR1 KGHSH, CDR2 LQKENI. This CDR3 is CASSPDLRGSYEQYF. CDR3 bases: TGTGCCAGCTCACCAGATTTGCGGGGGTCCTACGAGCAGTACTTC.

The chain links TRBV19 to TRBJ1-1; 8 nucleotides align to TRBD1. The CDR3 is 14 residues long. V was pared by 2 bases and J by 5 bases, with 4 bases of the junction left unmatched. CDR1 is LNHDA and CDR2 is SQIVND in the germline V gene (reference sequence). CDR3 DNA sequence: TGTGCCAGTAGTATACAGGGGGCGAGAACTGAAGCTTTCTTT. Its translation: CASSIQGARTEAFF.

The CDR3 loop reads CASSLSPGASQPQHF. The DNA for the CDR3 is TGTGCCAGCAGTTTATCACCCGGGGCGAGTCAGCCCCAGCATTTT. The V gene is TRBV27, the J gene TRBJ1-5; D is possibly TRBD1 (5 bases). CDR3 length: 15 amino acids. The germline V gene encodes CDR1 MNHEY and CDR2 SMNVEV (reference sequence). V was trimmed by 0 bases and J by 6 bases, leaving 12 bases between them.

V gene TRBV5-6 combines with J gene TRBJ1-2; D call uncertain. Trimming cost V 0 bases and J 0 bases, with 6 bases left between them. Germline V gene data show CDR1 as SGHDT and CDR2 as YYEEEE. The length of the CDR3 is 14 residues. This CDR3 reads CASSLGVANYGYTF. The CDR3 nucleotides are TGTGCCAGCAGCTTGGGGGTAGCTAACTATGGCTACACCTTC.

This chain connects TRBV4-2 to TRBJ1-2, with 8 bases aligning to TRBD1. The CDR3 is 17 residues long. Germline CDR1 is LGHNA and CDR2 is YNFKEQ. V gave up 0 bases and J gave up 1 base; unmatched junction bases: 7. The chain's CDR3 is CASSQDLGTGNNYGYTF. DNA for the CDR3: TGTGCCAGCAGCCAAGATCTCGGGACAGGAAATAACTATGGCTACACCTTC.

This sequence joins TRBV5-4 and TRBJ2-7, with D possibly called TRBD1 or TRBD2 (5 bases each). V was trimmed by 4 bases and J by 5 bases, leaving 13 bases between them. Germline CDR1 reads SGHNT; CDR2 reads YYREEE (reference sequence). This CDR3 is built from 13 residues. For the CDR3, the DNA is TGTGCCAGCAGCCGGACCGGGGACCACGAGCAGTACTTC. This sequence encodes CASSRTGDHEQYF.

The V gene is TRBV15, the J gene TRBJ1-4, with a tentative D call TRBD1 (5 bases). The ends were cut back, 4 bases at V and 8 bases at J, with 20 bases in the middle. CDR1 and CDR2 (germline): LNHNV, YYDKDF (reference sequence). The CDR3 runs 16 residues. The CDR3 loop is CATSKLGPGPGEKLFF. CDR3 coding DNA: TGTGCCACCAGCAAACTGGGCCCAGGGCCAGGAGAAAAACTGTTTTTT.